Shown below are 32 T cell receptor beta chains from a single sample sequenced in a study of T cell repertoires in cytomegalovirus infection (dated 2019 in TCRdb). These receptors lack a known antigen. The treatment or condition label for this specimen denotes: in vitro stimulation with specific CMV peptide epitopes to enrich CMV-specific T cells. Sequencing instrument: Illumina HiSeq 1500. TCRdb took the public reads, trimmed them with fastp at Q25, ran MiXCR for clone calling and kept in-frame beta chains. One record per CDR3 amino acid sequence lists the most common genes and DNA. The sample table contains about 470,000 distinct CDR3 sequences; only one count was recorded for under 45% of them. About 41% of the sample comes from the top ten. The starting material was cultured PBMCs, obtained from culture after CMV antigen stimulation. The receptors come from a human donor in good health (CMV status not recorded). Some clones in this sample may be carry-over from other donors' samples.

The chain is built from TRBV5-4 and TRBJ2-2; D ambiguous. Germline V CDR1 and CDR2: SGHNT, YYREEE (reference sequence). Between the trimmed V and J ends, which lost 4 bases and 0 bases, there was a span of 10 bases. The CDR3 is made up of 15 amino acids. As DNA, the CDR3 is TGTGCCAGCAGCGACCCCCGGACGAACACCGGGGAGCTGTTTTTT. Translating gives CASSDPRTNTGELFF. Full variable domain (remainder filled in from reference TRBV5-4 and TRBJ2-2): ETGVTQSPTHLIKTRGQQVTLRCSSQSGHNTVSWYQQALGQGPQFIFQYYREEENGRGNFPPRFSGLQFPNYSSELNVNALELDDSALYLCASSDPRTNTGELFFGEGSRLTVL.

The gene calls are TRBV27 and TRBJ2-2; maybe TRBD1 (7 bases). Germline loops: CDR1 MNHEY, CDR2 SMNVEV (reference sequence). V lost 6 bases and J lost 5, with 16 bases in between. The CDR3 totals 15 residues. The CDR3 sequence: CASSLRQGGTGELFF. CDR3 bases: TGTGCCAGCAGCCTTCGACAGGGAGGTACCGGGGAGCTGTTTTTT.

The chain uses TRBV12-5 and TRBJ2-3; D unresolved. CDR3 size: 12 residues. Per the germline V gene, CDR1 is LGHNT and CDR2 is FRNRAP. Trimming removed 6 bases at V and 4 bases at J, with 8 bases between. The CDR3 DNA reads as TGTGCTAGTGGCCTCGCCGCAGATACGCAGTATTTT. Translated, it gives CASGLAADTQYF.

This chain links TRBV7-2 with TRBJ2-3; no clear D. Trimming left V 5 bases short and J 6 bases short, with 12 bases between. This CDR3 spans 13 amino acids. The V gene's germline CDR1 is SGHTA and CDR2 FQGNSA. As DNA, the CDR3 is TGTGCCAGCAGCGCCCGTCGAAAGGATACGCAGTATTTT. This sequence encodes CASSARRKDTQYF.

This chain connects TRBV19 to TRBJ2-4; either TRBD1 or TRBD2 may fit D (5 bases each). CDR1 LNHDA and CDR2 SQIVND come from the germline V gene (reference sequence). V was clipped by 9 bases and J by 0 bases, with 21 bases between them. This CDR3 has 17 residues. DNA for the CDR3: TGTGCCAGCAAAAGTATTGGGGCGGGCCTAGCCAAAAACATTCAGTACTTC. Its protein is CASKSIGAGLAKNIQYF. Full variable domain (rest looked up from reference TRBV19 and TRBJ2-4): DGGITQSPKYLFRKEGQNVTLSCEQNLNHDAMYWYRQDPGQGLRLIYYSQIVNDFQKGDIAEGYSVSREKKESFPLTVTSAQKNPTAFYLCASKSIGAGLAKNIQYFGAGTRLSVL.

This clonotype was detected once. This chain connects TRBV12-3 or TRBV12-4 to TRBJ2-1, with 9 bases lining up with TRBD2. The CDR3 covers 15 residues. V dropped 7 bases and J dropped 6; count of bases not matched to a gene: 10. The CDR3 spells CASTYAGGLINEQFF. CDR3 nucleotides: TGTGCCAGCACCTATGCGGGGGGGCTCATCAATGAGCAGTTCTTC.

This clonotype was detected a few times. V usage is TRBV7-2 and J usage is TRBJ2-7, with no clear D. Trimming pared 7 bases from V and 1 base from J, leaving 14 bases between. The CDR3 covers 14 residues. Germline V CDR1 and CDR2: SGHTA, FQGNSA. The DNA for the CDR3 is TGTGCCAGCACCCTTAGCTTCCTATCCTACGAGCAGTACTTC. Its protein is CASTLSFLSYEQYF.

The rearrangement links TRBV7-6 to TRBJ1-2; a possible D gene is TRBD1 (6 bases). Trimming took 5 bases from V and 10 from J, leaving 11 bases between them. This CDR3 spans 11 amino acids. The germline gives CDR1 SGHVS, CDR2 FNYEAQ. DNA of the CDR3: TGTGCCAGCAGCCGATCGGGACACTACACCTTC. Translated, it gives CASSRSGHYTF.

CDR3 in amino acids: CASSQDVRGHSTEAFF. In DNA form, the CDR3 reads TGTGCCAGCAGCCAAGACGTGAGAGGGCATAGTACTGAAGCTTTCTTT. The genes are TRBV14 and TRBJ1-1; D unresolved. Trimming took 0 bases from V and 5 from J, leaving 16 bases between them. Germline CDR1 SGHDN, CDR2 FVKESK. The CDR3 covers 16 residues. Complete variable domain (other parts from reference TRBV14 and TRBJ1-1): EAGVTQFPSHSVIEKGQTVTLRCDPISGHDNLYWYRRVMGKEIKFLLHFVKESKQDESGMPNNRFLAERTGGTYSTLKVQPAELEDSGVYFCASSQDVRGHSTEAFFGQGTRLTVV.

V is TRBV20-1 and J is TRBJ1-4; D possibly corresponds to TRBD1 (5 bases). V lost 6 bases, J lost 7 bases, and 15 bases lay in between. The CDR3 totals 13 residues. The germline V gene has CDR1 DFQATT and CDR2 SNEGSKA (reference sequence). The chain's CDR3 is CSAITGGGEKLFF. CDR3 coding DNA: TGCAGTGCCATTACAGGCGGGGGTGAAAAACTGTTTTTT.

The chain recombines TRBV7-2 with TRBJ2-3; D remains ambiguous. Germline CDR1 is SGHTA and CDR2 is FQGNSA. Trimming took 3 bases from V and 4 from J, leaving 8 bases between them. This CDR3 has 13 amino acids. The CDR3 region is CASSFEVSDTQYF. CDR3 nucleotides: TGTGCCAGCAGCTTCGAGGTATCAGATACGCAGTATTTT.

The CDR3 DNA is TGTGCCAGCAGCTTATATGTAGCGGTTGGGGTAACTGCCGGGGAGCTGTTTTTT. This translates into CASSLYVAVGVTAGELFF. The V call is TRBV7-2, the J call TRBJ2-2; D might be TRBD2 (6 bases). V dropped 2 bases and J dropped 6 bases, with 22 bases sitting between them. Germline V gene lookup returns CDR1 SGHTA and CDR2 FQGNSA. The CDR3 covers 18 residues.

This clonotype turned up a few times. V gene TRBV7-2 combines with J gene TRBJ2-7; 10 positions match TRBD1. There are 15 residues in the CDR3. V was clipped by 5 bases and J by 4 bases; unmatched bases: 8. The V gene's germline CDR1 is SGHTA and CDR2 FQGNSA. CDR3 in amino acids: CASSPKTGGLYEQYF. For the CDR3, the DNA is TGTGCCAGCAGCCCAAAGACAGGGGGCTTATACGAGCAGTACTTC.

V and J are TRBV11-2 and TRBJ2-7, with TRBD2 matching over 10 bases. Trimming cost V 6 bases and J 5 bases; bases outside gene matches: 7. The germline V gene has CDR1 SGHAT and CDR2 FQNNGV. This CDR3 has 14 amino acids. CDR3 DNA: TGTGCCAGCAGTTCGGCTAGCGGGAGCAACGAGCAGTACTTC. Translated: CASSSASGSNEQYF.

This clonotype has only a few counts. The DNA for the CDR3 is TGTGCCAGCAGTTTGTCCCTAGCGGCCGTATCCTACGAGCAGTACTTC. Amino acids: CASSLSLAAVSYEQYF. The rearrangement uses TRBV12-3 or TRBV12-4 and TRBJ2-7, with 7 bases lining up with TRBD2. J was trimmed by 1 base and V by 3 bases; bases with no gene match: 9. The CDR3 sequence is 16 residues long.

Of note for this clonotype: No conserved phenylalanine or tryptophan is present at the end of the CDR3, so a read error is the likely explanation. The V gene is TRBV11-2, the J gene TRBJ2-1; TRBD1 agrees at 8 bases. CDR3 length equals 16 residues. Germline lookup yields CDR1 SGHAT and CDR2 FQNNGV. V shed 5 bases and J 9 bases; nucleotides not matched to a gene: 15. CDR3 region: CASSQPFATGVGEQFS. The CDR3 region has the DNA TGTGCCAGCAGCCAGCCATTCGCGACAGGGGTGGGTGAGCAGTTCTCC.

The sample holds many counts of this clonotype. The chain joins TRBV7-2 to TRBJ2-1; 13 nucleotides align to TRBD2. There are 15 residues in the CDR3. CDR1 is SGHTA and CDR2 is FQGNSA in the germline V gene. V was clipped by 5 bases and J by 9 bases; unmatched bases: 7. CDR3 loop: CASSLGLAGVSEQFF. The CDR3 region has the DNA TGTGCCAGCAGCCTTGGACTAGCGGGAGTGAGTGAGCAGTTCTTC.

The CDR3 reads CSVDSPGAYEQYF. CDR3 coding DNA: TGCAGCGTTGATTCCCCGGGGGCCTACGAGCAGTACTTC. The chain links TRBV29-1 to TRBJ2-7; perhaps TRBD2 as D (6 bases). Germline CDR1 SQVTM, CDR2 ANQGSEA. V lost 3 bases to trimming and J lost 2 bases, with 11 bases between them. This CDR3 comprises 13 residues.

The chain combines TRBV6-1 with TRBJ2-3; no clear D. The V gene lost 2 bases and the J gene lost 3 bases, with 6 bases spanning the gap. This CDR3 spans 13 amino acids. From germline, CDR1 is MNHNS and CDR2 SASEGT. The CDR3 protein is CASSERWTDTQYF. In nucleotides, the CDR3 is TGTGCCAGCAGTGAAAGGTGGACAGATACGCAGTATTTT.

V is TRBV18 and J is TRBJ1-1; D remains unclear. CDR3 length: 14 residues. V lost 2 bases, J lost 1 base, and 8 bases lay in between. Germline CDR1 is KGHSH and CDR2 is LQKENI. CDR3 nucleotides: TGTGCCAGCTCACCAAGGGTCCAGAACACTGAAGCTTTCTTT. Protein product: CASSPRVQNTEAFF.

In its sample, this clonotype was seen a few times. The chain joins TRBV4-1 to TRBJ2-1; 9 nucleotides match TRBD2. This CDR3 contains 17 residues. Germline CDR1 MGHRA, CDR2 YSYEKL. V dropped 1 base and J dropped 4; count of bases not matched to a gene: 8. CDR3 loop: CASSQAGARGGYNEQFF. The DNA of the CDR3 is TGCGCCAGCAGCCAAGCTGGGGCGCGGGGGGGGTACAATGAGCAGTTCTTC.

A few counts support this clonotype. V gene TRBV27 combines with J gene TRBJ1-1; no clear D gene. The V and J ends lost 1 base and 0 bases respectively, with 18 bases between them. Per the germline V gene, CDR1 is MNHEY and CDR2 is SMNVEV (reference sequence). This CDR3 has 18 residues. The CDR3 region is CASSLYSRPGPMNTEAFF. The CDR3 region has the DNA TGTGCCAGCAGTTTATATAGCCGCCCCGGACCTATGAACACTGAAGCTTTCTTT.

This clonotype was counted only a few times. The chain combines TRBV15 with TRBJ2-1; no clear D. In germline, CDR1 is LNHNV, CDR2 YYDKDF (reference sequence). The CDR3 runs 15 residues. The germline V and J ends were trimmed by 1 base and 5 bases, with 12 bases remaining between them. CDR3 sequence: CATSRVGFKHNEQFF. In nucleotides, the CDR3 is TGTGCCACCAGCAGAGTGGGTTTTAAGCACAATGAGCAGTTCTTC.

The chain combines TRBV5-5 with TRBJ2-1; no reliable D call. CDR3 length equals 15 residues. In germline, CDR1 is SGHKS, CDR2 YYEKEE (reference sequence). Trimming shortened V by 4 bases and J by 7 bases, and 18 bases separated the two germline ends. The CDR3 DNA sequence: TGTGCCAGCAGCCGAAAGAACTTTAGGCCGAATGAGCAGTTCTTC. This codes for CASSRKNFRPNEQFF.

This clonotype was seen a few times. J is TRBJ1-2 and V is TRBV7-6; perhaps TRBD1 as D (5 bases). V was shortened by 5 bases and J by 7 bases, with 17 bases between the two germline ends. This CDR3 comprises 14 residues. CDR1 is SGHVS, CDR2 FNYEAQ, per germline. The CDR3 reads CASSPDGGGGGYTF. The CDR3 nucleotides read TGTGCCAGCAGCCCGGACGGGGGAGGTGGTGGCTACACCTTC. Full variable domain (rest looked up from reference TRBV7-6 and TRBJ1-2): GAGVSQSPRYKVTKRGQDVALRCDPISGHVSLYWYRQALGQGPEFLTYFNYEAQQDKSGLPNDRFSAERPEGSISTLTIQRTEQRDSAMYRCASSPDGGGGGYTFGSGTRLTVV.

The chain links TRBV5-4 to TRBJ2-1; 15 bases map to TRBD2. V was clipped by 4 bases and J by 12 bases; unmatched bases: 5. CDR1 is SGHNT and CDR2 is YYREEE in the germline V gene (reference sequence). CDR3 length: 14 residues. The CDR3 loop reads CASSIGLAGGGQFF. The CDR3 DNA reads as TGTGCCAGCAGCATAGGACTAGCGGGGGGGGGGCAGTTCTTC.

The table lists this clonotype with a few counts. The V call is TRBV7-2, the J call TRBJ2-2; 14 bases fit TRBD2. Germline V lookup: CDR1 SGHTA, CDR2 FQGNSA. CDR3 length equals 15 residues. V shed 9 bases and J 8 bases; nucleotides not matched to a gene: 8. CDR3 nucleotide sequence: TGTGCCAGTCAAACCGGGACTAGCGGGAGTGGGGAGCTGTTTTTT. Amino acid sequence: CASQTGTSGSGELFF.

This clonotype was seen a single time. CDR3 nucleotide sequence: TGTGCCAGCAGCTTAGGGGTCGCAGGGTCGGAGACCCAGTACTTC. This sequence encodes CASSLGVAGSETQYF. The chain employs TRBV7-2 and TRBJ2-5; the D gene is possibly TRBD1 (5 bases). Germline V gene sequence: CDR1 SGHTA, CDR2 FQGNSA. V lost 1 base to trimming and J lost 5 bases, with 14 bases between them. The CDR3 has 15 amino acids.

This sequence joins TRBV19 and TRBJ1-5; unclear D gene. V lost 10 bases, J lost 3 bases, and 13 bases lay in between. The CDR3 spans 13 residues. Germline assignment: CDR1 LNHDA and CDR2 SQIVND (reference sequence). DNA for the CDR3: TGTGCCACCCGTCAGGAGACCAATCAGCCCCAGCATTTT. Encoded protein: CATRQETNQPQHF.

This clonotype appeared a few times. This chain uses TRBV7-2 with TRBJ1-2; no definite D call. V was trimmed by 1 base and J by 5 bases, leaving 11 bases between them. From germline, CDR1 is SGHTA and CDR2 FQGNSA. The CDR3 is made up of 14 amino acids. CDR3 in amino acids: CASSLVGTLYGYTF. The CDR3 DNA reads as TGTGCCAGCAGCTTAGTAGGAACACTTTATGGCTACACCTTC.

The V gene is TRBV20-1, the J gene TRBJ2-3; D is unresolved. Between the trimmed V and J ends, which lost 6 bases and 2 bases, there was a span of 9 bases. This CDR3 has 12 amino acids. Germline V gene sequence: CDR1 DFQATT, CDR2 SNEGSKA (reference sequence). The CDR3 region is CSAMGHTDTQYF. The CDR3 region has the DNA TGCAGTGCCATGGGTCACACAGATACGCAGTATTTT.

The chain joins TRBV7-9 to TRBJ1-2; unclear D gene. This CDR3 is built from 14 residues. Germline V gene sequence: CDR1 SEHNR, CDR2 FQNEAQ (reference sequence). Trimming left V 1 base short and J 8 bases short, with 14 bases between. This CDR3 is CASSLDTVLKGYTF. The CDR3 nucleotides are TGTGCCAGCAGCTTAGACACCGTTCTAAAAGGCTACACCTTC.